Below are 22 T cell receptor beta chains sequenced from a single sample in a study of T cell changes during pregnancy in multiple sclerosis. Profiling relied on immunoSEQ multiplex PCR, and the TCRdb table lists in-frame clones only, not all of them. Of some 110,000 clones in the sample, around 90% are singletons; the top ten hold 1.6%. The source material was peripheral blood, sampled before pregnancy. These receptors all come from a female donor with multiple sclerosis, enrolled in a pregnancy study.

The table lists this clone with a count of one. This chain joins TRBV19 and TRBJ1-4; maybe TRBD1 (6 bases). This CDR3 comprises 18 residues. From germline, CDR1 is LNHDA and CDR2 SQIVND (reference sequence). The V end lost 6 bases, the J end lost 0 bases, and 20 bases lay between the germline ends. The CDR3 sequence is CASRGGRISNPTNEKLFF. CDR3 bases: TGTGCCAGTAGAGGGGGTCGGATATCGAACCCAACTAATGAAAAACTGTTTTTT.

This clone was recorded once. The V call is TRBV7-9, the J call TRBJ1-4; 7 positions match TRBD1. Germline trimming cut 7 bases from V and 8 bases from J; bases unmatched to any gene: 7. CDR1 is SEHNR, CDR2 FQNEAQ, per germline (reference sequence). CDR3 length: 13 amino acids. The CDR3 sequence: CASTSWDSEKLFF. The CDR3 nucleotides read TGTGCCAGCACCAGTTGGGACAGCGAAAAACTGTTTTTT.

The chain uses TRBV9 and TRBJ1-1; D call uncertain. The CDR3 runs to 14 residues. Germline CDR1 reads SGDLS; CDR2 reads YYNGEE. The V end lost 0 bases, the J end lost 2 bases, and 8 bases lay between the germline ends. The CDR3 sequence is CASSVDNRNTEAFF. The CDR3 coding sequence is TGTGCCAGCAGCGTAGATAACAGAAACACTGAAGCTTTCTTT.

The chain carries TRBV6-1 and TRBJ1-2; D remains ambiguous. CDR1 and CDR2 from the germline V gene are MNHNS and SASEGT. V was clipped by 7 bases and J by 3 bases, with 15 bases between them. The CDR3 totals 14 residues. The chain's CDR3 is CASTRTPKDYGYTF. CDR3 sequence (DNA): TGTGCCAGCACTCGGACTCCGAAAGACTATGGCTACACCTTC.

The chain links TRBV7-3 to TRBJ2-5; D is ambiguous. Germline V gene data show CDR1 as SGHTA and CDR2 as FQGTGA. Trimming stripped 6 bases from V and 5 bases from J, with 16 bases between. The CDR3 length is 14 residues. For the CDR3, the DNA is TGTGCCAGCAGTCTTAGAGGTTTCGGGGAGACCCAGTACTTC. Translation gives CASSLRGFGETQYF.

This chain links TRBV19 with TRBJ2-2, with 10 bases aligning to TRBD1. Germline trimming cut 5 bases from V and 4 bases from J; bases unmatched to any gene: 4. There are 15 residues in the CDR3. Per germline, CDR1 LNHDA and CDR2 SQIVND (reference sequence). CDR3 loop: CASSPRTGGTGELFF. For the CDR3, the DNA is TGTGCCAGTAGTCCCAGGACAGGGGGCACCGGGGAGCTGTTTTTT.

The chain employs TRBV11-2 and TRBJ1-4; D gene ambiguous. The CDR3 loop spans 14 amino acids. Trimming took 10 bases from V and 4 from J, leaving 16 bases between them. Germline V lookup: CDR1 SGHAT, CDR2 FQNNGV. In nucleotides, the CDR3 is TGTGCCACGAGAAAACAGAGTTTTAATGAAAAACTGTTTTTT. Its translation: CATRKQSFNEKLFF.

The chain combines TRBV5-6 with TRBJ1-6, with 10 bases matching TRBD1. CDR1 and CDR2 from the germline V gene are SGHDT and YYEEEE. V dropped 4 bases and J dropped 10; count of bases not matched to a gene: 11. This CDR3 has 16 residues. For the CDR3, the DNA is TGTGCCAGCAGCGTCTTAATAGGGACAGGGGAATCACCCCTCCACTTT. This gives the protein CASSVLIGTGESPLHF.

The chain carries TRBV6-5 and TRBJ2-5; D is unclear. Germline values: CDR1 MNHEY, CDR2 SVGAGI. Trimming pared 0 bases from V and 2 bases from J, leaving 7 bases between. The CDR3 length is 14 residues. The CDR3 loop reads CASSYSNLQETQYF. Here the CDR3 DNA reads TGTGCCAGCAGTTACTCGAACTTACAAGAGACCCAGTACTTC.

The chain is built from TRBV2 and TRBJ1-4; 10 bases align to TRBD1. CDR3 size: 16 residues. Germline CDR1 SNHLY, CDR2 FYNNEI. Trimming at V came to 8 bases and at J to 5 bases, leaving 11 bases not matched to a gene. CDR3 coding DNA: TGTGCCAGCCACTCCCTGACAGGGGGCATCAATGAAAAACTGTTTTTT. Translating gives CASHSLTGGINEKLFF.

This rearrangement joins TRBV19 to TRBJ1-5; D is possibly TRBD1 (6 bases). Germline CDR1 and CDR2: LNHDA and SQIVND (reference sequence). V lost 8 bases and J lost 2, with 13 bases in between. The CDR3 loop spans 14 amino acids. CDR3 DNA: TGTGCCAGTCATACCGACAGGCGCAATCAGCCCCAGCATTTT. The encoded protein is CASHTDRRNQPQHF.

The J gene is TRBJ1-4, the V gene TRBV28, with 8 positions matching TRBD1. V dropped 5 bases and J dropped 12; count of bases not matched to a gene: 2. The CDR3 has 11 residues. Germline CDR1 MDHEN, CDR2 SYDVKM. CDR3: CASSLQGELFF. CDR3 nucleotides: TGTGCCAGCAGTCTACAGGGGGAACTGTTTTTT.

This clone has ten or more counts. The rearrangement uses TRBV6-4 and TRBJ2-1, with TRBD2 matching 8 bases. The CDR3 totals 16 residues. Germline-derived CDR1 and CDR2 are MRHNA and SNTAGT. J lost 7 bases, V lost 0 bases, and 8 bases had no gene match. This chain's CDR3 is CASSDSPGGAGNEQFF. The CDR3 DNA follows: TGTGCCAGCAGTGACTCCCCCGGGGGGGCTGGAAATGAGCAGTTCTTC.

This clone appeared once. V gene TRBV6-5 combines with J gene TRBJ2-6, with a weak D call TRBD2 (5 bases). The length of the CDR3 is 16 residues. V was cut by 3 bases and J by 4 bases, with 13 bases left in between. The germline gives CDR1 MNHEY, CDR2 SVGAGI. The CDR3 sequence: CASSYLGVDGANVLTF. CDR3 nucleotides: TGTGCCAGCAGTTATTTGGGAGTGGACGGGGCCAACGTCCTGACTTTC.

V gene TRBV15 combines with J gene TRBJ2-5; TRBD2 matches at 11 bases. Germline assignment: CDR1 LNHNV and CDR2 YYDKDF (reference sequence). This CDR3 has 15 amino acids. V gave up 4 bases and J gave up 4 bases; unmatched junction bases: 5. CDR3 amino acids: CATSTDGTSGETQYF. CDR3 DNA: TGTGCCACCAGCACCGATGGGACTAGCGGAGAGACCCAGTACTTC. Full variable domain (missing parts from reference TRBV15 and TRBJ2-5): DAMVIQNPRYQVTQFGKPVTLSCSQTLNHNVMYWYQQKSSQAPKLLFHYYDKDFNNEADTPDNFQSRRPNTSFCFLDIRSPGLGDTAMYLCATSTDGTSGETQYFGPGTRLLVL.

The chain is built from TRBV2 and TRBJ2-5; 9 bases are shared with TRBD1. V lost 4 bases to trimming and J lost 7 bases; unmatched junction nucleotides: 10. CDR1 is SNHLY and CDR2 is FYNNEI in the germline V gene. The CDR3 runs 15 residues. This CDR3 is CASSAPGTGRGTQYF. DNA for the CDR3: TGTGCCAGCAGTGCCCCTGGGACAGGGCGGGGGACCCAGTACTTC.

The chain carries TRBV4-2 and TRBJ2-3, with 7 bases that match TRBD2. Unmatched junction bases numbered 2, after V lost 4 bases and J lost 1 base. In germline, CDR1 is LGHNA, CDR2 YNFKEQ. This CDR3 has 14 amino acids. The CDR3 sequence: CASSRDYGTDTQYF. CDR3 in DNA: TGTGCCAGCAGCCGGGACTATGGCACAGATACGCAGTATTTT.

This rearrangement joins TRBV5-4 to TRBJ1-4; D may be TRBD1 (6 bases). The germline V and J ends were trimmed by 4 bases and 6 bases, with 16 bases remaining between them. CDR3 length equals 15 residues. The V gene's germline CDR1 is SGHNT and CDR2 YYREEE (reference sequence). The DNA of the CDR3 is TGTGCCAGCAGCAGGGGGGAGGGCCGATATGAAAAACTGTTTTTT. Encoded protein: CASSRGEGRYEKLFF.

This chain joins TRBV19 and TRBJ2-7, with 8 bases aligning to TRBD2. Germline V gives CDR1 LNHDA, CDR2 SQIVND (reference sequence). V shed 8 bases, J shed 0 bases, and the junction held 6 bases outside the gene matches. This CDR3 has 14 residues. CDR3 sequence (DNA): TGTGCCAGTGCAACCGGGACTAGCTCCTACGAGCAGTACTTC. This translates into CASATGTSSYEQYF.

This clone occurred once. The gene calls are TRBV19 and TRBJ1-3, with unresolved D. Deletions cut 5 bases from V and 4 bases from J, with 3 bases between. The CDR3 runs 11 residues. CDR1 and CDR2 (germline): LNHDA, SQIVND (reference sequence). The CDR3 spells CASSQGNTIYF. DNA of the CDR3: TGTGCCAGTAGTCAAGGAAACACCATATATTTT.

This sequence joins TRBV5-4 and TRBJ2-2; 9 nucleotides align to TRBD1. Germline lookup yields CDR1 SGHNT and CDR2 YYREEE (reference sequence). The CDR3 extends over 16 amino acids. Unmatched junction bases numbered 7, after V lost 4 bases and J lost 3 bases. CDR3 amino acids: CASSHGTGQHTGELFF. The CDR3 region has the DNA TGTGCCAGCAGCCACGGGACAGGGCAGCACACCGGGGAGCTGTTTTTT.

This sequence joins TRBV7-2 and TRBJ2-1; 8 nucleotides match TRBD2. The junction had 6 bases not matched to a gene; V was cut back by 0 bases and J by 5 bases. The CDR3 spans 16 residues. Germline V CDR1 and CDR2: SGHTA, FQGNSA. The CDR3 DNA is TGTGCCAGCAGCTTAGCTTCGGGGGGGCCGCACAATGAGCAGTTCTTC. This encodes CASSLASGGPHNEQFF.